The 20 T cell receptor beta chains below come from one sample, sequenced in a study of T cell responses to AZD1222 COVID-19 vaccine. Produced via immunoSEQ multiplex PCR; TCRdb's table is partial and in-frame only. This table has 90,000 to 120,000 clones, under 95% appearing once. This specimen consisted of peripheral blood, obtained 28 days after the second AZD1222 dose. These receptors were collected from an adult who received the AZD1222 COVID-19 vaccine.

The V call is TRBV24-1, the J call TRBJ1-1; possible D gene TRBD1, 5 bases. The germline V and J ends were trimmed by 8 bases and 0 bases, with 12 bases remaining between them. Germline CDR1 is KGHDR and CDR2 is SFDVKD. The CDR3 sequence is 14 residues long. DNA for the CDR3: TGTGCCACCATGGGGGGGTCGATGAACACTGAAGCTTTCTTT. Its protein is CATMGGSMNTEAFF.

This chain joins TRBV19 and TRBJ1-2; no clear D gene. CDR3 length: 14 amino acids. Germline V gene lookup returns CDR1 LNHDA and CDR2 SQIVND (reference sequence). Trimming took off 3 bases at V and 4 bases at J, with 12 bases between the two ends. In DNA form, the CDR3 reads TGTGCCAGTAGTATCGTGCCCCGGAGCTATGGCTACACCTTC. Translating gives CASSIVPRSYGYTF.

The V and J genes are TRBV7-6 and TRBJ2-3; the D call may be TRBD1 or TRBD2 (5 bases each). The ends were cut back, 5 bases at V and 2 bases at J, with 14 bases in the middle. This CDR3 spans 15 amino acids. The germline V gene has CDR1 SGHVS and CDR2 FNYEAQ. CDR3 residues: CASSGTGTPTDTQYF. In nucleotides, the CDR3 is TGTGCCAGCAGCGGGACGGGGACCCCCACAGATACGCAGTATTTT. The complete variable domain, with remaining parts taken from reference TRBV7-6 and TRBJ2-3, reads GAGVSQSPRYKVTKRGQDVALRCDPISGHVSLYWYRQALGQGPEFLTYFNYEAQQDKSGLPNDRFSAERPEGSISTLTIQRTEQRDSAMYRCASSGTGTPTDTQYFGPGTRLTVL.

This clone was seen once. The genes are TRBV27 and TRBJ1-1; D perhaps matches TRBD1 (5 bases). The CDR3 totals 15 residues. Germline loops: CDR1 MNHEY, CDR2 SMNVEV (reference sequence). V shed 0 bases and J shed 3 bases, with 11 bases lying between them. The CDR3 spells CASSLSWGLDTEAFF. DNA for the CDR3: TGTGCCAGCAGTTTATCGTGGGGCCTGGACACTGAAGCTTTCTTT.

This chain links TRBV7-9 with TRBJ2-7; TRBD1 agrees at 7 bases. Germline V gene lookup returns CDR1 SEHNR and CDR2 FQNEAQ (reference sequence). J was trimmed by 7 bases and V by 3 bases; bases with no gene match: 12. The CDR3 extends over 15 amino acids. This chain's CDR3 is CASSFSRDRVWEQYF. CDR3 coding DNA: TGTGCCAGCAGCTTCTCCCGGGACAGAGTATGGGAGCAGTACTTC.

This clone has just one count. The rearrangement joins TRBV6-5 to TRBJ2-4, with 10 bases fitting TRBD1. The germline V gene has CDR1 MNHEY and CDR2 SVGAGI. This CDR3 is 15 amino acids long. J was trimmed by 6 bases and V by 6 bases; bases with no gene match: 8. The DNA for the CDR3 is TGTGCCAGCAGATCTAGGACAGGGGGGAGAAACATTCAGTACTTC. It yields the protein CASRSRTGGRNIQYF.

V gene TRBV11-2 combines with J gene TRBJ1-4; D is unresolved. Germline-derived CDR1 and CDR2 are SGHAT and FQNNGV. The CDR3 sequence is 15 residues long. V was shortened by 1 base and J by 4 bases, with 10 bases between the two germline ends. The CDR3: CASSLGWGFNEKLFF. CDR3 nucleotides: TGTGCCAGCAGCTTAGGGTGGGGATTTAATGAAAAACTGTTTTTT.

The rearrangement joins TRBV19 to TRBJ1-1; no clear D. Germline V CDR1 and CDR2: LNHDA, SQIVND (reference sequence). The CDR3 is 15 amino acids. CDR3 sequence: CVSQDPFSMNTEAFF. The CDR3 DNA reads TGTGTCAGCCAGGATCCGTTCTCAATGAACACTGAAGCTTTCTTT.

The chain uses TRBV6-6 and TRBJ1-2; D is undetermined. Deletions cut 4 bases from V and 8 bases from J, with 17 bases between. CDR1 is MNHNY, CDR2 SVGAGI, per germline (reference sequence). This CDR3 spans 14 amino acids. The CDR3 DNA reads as TGTGCCAGCAGTTCCCTGCCCCGAATTGAGGGCTACACCTTC. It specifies CASSSLPRIEGYTF.

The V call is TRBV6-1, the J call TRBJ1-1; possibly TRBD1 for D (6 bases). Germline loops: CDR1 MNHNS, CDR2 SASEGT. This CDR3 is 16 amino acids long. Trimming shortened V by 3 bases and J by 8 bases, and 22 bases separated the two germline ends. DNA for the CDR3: TGTGCCAGCAGTGATCCCCCTTGGGCAGGGGTCCTCGAAGCTTTCTTT. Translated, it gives CASSDPPWAGVLEAFF.

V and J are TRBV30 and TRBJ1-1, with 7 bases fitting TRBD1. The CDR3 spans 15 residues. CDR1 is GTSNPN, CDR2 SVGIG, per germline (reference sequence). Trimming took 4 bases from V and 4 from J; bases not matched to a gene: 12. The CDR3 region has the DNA TGTGCCTGGAATCCGAGAAGGGGGCGGGTCACTGAAGCTTTCTTT. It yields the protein CAWNPRRGRVTEAFF.

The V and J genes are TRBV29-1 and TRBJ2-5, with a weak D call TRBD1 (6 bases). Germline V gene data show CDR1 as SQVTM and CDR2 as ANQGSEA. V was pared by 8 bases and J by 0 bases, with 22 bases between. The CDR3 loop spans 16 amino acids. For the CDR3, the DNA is TGCAGCTTAAGACTGGGCAGGGGCTTGTACCAAGAGACCCAGTACTTC. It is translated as CSLRLGRGLYQETQYF.

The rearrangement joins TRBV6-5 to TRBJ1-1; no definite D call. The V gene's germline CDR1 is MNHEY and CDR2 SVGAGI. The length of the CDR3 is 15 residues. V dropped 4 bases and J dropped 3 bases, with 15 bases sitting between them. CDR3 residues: CASSSPRERDTEAFF. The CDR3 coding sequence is TGTGCCAGCAGTTCCCCTCGGGAAAGGGACACTGAAGCTTTCTTT.

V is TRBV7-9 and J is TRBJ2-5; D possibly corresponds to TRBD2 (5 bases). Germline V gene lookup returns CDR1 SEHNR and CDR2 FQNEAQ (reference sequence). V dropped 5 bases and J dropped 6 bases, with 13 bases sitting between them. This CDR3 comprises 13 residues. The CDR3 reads CASSLSGSQTQYF. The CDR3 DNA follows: TGTGCCAGCAGCCTTTCGGGGTCACAGACCCAGTACTTC.

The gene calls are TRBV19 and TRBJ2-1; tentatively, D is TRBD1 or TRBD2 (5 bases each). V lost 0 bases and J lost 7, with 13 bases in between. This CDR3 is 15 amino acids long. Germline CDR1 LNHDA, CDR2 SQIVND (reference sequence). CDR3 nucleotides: TGTGCCAGTAGTATAGAGGGAGCAGGGAGTAATGAGCAGTTCTTC. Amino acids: CASSIEGAGSNEQFF.

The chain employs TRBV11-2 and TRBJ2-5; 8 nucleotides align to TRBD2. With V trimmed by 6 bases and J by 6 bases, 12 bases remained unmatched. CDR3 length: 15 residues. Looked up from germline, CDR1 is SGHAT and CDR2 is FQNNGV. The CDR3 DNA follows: TGTGCCAGCAGTCCCTCCGGGACTAGGATGCAGACCCAGTACTTC. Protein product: CASSPSGTRMQTQYF.

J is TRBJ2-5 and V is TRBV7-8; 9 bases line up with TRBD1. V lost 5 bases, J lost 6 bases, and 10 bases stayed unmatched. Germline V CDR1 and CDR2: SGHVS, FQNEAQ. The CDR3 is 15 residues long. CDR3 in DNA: TGTGCCAGCAGCCTAAGGCCACAGGGGGCTAAGACCCAGTACTTC. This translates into CASSLRPQGAKTQYF.

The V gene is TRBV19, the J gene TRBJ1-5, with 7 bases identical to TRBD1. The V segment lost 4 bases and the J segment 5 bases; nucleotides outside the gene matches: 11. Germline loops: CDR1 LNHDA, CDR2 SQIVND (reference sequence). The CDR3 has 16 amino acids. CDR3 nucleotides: TGTGCCAGTAGTAGACCCAGGGGGGCGCGAGATCAGCCCCAGCATTTT. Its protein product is CASSRPRGARDQPQHF.

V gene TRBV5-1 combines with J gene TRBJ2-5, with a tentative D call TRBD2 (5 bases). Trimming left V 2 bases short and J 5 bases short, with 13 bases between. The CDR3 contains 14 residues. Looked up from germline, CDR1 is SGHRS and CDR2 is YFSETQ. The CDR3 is CASSLAPSSETQYF. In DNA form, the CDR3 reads TGCGCCAGCAGCTTAGCCCCCTCTAGCGAGACCCAGTACTTC. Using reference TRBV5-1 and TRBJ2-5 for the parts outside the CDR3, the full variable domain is KAGVTQTPRYLIKTRGQQVTLSCSPISGHRSVSWYQQTPGQGLQFLFEYFSETQRNKGNFPGRFSGRQFSNSRSEMNVSTLELGDSALYLCASSLAPSSETQYFGPGTRLLVL.

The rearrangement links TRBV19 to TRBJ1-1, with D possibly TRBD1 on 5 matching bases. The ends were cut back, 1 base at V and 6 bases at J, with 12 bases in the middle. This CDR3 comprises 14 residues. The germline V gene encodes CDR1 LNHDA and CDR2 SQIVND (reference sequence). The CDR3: CASSIGSMGPEAFF. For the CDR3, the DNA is TGTGCCAGTAGTATAGGCTCGATGGGACCTGAAGCTTTCTTT.